This entry is about one T cell receptor beta chain. Its antigen is as yet unknown. Clinical symptoms, serum thyroxine, TRAb, thyroid ultrasound and orbital computed tomography informed diagnoses. This sample is drawn from a study of T cells in Graves' hyperthyroidism and ophthalmopathy. For the study at large: It was at initial diagnosis, before any treatment, that peripheral blood was collected. General study findings and limits: The blood repertoire included most of the expanded thyroid clonotypes above 0.001. Stable hyperthyroidism was separated from ophthalmopathy by a model based on 13 V-J features.

TCR beta CDR3 region amplification was performed from RNA transcripts. The primer set for the first-round RT-PCR of the TCR CDR3 was HTBI. TCRdb analysed the multiplex PCR reads with MiXCR anew, one entry per CDR3 protein. The table includes around 180,000 distinct CDR3 sequences, over 15% detected once. The CDR3 is 16 residues long. Germline trimming cut 3 bases from V and 4 bases from J; bases unmatched to any gene: 14. CDR1 DFQATT and CDR2 SNEGSKA come from the germline V gene (reference sequence). Sequenced material: blood. The chain links TRBV20-1 to TRBJ2-5, with 7 positions matching TRBD2. This clonotype was obtained from a woman aged 45-65 years with Graves' hyperthyroidism. The CDR3 here is CSASPWSLREAETQYF. The CDR3 nucleotides are TGCAGTGCTAGCCCATGGAGCCTCCGGGAGGCAGAGACCCAGTACTTC.